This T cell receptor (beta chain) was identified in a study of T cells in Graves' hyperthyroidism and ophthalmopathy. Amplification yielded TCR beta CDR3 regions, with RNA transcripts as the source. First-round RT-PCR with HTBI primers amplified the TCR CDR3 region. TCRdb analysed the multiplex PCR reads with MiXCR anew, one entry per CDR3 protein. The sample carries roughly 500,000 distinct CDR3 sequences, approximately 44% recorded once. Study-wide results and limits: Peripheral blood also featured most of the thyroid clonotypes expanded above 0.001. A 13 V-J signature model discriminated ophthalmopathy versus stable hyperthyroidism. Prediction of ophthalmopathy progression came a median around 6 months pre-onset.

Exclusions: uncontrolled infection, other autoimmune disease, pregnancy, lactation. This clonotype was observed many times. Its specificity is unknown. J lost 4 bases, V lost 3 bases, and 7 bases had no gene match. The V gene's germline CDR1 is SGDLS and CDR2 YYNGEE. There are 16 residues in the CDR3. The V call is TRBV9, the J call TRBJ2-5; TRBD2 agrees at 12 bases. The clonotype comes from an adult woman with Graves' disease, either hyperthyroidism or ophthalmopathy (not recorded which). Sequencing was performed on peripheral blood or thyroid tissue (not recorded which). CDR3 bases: TGTGCCAGCAGCGAGACCATGACTAGCGGGAGAGAGACCCAGTACTTC. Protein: CASSETMTSGRETQYF.